This T cell receptor (beta chain) originates from a study of blood T cell repertoires in COVID-19. Per the germline V gene, CDR1 is MNHNY and CDR2 is SVGAGI (reference sequence). The CDR3 is 14 residues long. With 7 bases removed from V and 1 base from J, the gap between germline ends came to 10 bases. Original handling: Reference gene primer amplification gave estimated nucleated cell counts. Measured with immunoSEQ multiplex PCR; TCRdb has only the in-frame clones, and not every one. That table furnishes V, J and clone size, whereas the DNA furnished D and trimming. The table shows fewer than 150,000 clones, with 77% occurring only once.

The clonotype comes from an elderly man with acute or convalescent COVID-19. The rearrangement joins TRBV6-6 to TRBJ2-2; maybe TRBD1 (5 bases). Sequencing was performed on peripheral blood. The CDR3 sequence is CASTRGQNTGELFF. Here the CDR3 DNA reads TGTGCCAGCACCCGAGGACAGAACACCGGGGAGCTGTTTTTT.